This is a list of T cell receptor beta chains from one sample in a study of technical replicates of blood from several donors. The table came from immunoSEQ multiplex PCR; TCRdb's copy has only in-frame clones and leaves some out. The sample consists of 50,000 or so clones, 90% to 95% of them appearing once. The sequencing input was PBMCs. These receptors were obtained from a human donor in good health. Some clones in this sample may be carry-over from other donors' samples. The CDR3 runs from the conserved cysteine through the conserved F or W. A D gene is named only where the DNA matches it firmly. The listing skips clone size in some rows; elsewhere it reads once, few, many or a size class.

TRBV18	-	TRBJ1-2	-	CASSPDSNYGYTF	TGTGCCAGCTCACCGGACAGTAACTATGGCTACACCTTC
TRBV5-6	-	TRBJ1-2	large	CASSLSGRGRGVSGYTF	TGTGCCAGCAGCTTGTCGGGTCGGGGCAGGGGAGTATCTGGCTACACCTTC
TRBV9	-	TRBJ1-2	once	CASSVSLKQNYGYTF	TGTGCCAGCAGCGTGAGCCTCAAACAGAACTATGGCTACACCTTC
TRBV11-2	-	TRBJ1-4	once	CASSFGVQGNEKLFF	TGTGCCAGCAGCTTTGGGGTACAGGGTAATGAAAAACTGTTTTTT
TRBV5-1	-	TRBJ1-4	-	CASSYDSPGTLSEKLFF	TGCGCCAGCAGTTATGACTCACCCGGGACACTTAGTGAAAAACTGTTTTTT
TRBV5-4	TRBD2	TRBJ2-1	few	CASSFVLAGGRMHNEQFF	TGTGCCAGCAGCTTTGTTTTAGCGGGAGGGCGGATGCACAATGAGCAGTTCTTC
TRBV2	-	TRBJ1-4	-	CASNLQGGGEKLFF	TGTGCCAGCAACTTACAGGGTGGGGGCGAAAAACTGTTTTTT
TRBV6-4	-	TRBJ2-2	few	CASSDSRSDTGELFF	TGTGCCAGCAGTGACTCGAGGTCAGACACCGGGGAGCTGTTTTTT
TRBV7-6	TRBD2	TRBJ2-1	-	CASSFTSGGANEQFF	TGTGCCAGCAGCTTTACTAGCGGGGGGGCCAATGAGCAGTTCTTC
TRBV5-4	TRBD2	TRBJ2-7	-	CASSFGGGTSYEQYF	TGTGCCAGCAGTTTTGGGGGGGGAACGTCCTACGAGCAGTACTTC
TRBV6-1	-	TRBJ1-1	once	CASSSGGGGNTEAFF	TGTGCCAGCTCGTCGGGGGGCGGTGGGAACACTGAAGCTTTCTTT
TRBV7-2	-	TRBJ1-1	-	CASSTFMNTEAFF	TGTGCCAGCAGCACATTCATGAACACTGAAGCTTTCTTT
TRBV6-1	-	TRBJ2-2	-	CASSELGPGDTGELFF	TGTGCCAGCAGTGAGCTCGGGCCAGGGGATACCGGGGAGCTGTTTTTT
TRBV5-1	-	TRBJ2-3	-	CASLSGGASTDTQYF	TGCGCCAGTCTAAGCGGCGGGGCTAGCACAGATACGCAGTATTTT
TRBV7-9	TRBD1	TRBJ2-5	-	CASSSFLGQALSETQYF	TGTGCCAGCAGCTCCTTCCTAGGACAGGCCCTCAGTGAGACCCAGTACTTC
TRBV6-1	TRBD1	TRBJ2-7	-	CASSDRDSIYEQYF	TGTGCCAGCAGTGACAGGGACAGTATCTACGAGCAGTACTTC
TRBV15	TRBD1	TRBJ1-1	-	CATSRGQGFTEAFF	TGTGCCACCAGCAGAGGACAGGGTTTCACTGAAGCTTTCTTT
TRBV29-1	TRBD1	TRBJ2-7	-	CSVRAGQGPSYEQYF	TGCAGCGTCCGAGCGGGACAGGGGCCGTCCTACGAGCAGTACTTC